These T cell receptor beta chains were read from a single sample in a study of blood T cell repertoires in COVID-19. Sequencing used immunoSEQ multiplex PCR; TCRdb keeps in-frame clones, though not all of them. The sample carries 150,000 or so clones, around 74% recorded once. Sequences were obtained from peripheral blood. The receptors here all came from a woman aged 55-75 years with COVID-19, enrolled during active disease. Both conserved end residues are part of each CDR3. Fields, in order: clone size, J gene, V gene, CDR3 length, D gene, CDR3 DNA, CDR3 protein. D genes are given only for firm matches. Size is omitted from some rows. Given values are once, few, many or a class for expanded clones.

>-|TRBJ1-4|TRBV5-4|14|-
TGTGCCAGCAGCGTGGGCGCGGGGATTGAAAAACTGTTTTTT
CASSVGAGIEKLFF
>many|TRBJ2-1|TRBV7-8|17|TRBD2
TGTGCCAGCAGCTTAGCTACAGCGGGAGGGTCCTACAATGAGCAGTTCTTC
CASSLATAGGSYNEQFF
>-|TRBJ2-6|TRBV2|15|-
TGTGCCAGCCTTGACTCGTTCTCTGGGGCCAACGTCCTGACTTTC
CASLDSFSGANVLTF
>-|TRBJ1-3|TRBV30|13|-
TGTGCCTACGAATTGGGGGGTGGAAACACCATATATTTT
CAYELGGGNTIYF
>-|TRBJ1-2|TRBV7-2|14|-
TGTGCCAGCCGCTCTGGAGGGTCAAACTATGGCTACACCTTC
CASRSGGSNYGYTF
>few|TRBJ2-1|TRBV19|15|TRBD1
TGTGCCAGTACTGAACAGGGGGCAGGGGACAATGAGCAGTTCTTC
CASTEQGAGDNEQFF
>-|TRBJ2-5|TRBV25-1|14|TRBD1
TGTGCCAGCAGTGACGGGACAGTTCAAGAGACCCAGTACTTC
CASSDGTVQETQYF
>once|TRBJ2-7|TRBV27|13|-
TGTGCCAGCAGTGCCCCAGGCGAATACGAGCAGTACTTC
CASSAPGEYEQYF
>-|TRBJ2-3|TRBV9|15|TRBD2
TGTGCCAGCAGCCTTGGACTAGCGGACACAGATACGCAGTATTTT
CASSLGLADTDTQYF
>-|TRBJ1-4|TRBV5-1|14|TRBD1
TGCGCCAGCAGCTACAGGGGAGGCGATGAAAAACTGTTTTTT
CASSYRGGDEKLFF
>-|TRBJ2-1|TRBV7-8|16|-
TGTGCCAGCAGCTTAGGTCGGAGACTCCCCTCAGAGGAGCAGTTCTTC
CASSLGRRLPSEEQFF
>-|TRBJ1-6|TRBV5-1|15|TRBD1
TGCGCCAGCAGCTCGCCAGGTACAGGGGTATCACCCCTCCACTTT
CASSSPGTGVSPLHF
>-|TRBJ2-1|TRBV2|13|-
TGTGCCAGCAGTGAAGCCGGGACTCCGCTTCAGTTCTTC
CASSEAGTPLQFF
>-|TRBJ1-5|TRBV19|17|TRBD1
TGTGCCAGTAGTATTTCCCGAGGGGGCGTACGGAATCAGCCCCAGCATTTT
CASSISRGGVRNQPQHF
>-|TRBJ2-3|TRBV7-2|15|TRBD2
TGTGCCAGCAGCAAAGGAGCGGGAGCCACAGATACGCAGTATTTT
CASSKGAGATDTQYF
>-|TRBJ1-1|TRBV6-5|15|TRBD1
TGTGCCAGCAGTTACTGGCAGGGGGGGAACACTGAAGCTTTCTTT
CASSYWQGGNTEAFF
>once|TRBJ2-1|TRBV10-3|21|TRBD2
TGTGCCATCACCCAAGCCCCCGGGACTAGCGGAGTCTCCACCGCCTACAATGAGCAGTTCTTC
CAITQAPGTSGVSTAYNEQFF
>-|TRBJ2-1|TRBV29-1|11|-
TGCAGCGTTGAAGACGTCGGTGAGCAGTTCTTC
CSVEDVGEQFF
>-|TRBJ1-1|TRBV19|13|TRBD1
TGTGCCAGTAGCAGGGGGCGGTACACTGAAGCTTTCTTT
CASSRGRYTEAFF
>-|TRBJ2-2|TRBV11-2|17|-
TGTGCCAGCAGCAACGTCTGGCGGGGGCCGAACACCGGGGAGCTGTTTTTT
CASSNVWRGPNTGELFF
>-|TRBJ2-7|TRBV28|15|TRBD1
TGTGCCAGCAGTTTCCGGACAGGGGCGTTCTACGAGCAGTACTTC
CASSFRTGAFYEQYF
>once|TRBJ1-2|TRBV9|13|TRBD1
TGTGCCAGCAGCGCCCGACAGGGGTATGGCTACACCTTC
CASSARQGYGYTF
>-|TRBJ2-3|TRBV7-3|17|TRBD2
TGTGCCAGCAGCCCAAAGGGGCTAGCGGGGGGCGGAGATACGCAGTATTTT
CASSPKGLAGGGDTQYF
>-|TRBJ2-5|TRBV28|15|TRBD2
TGTGCCAGCAGGAAGGGACTAGCGGCACAAGAGACCCAGTACTTC
CASRKGLAAQETQYF
>many|TRBJ2-7|TRBV27|14|TRBD1
TGTGCCAGCAGTTACGGACAGGGGGGTGGGGAGCAGTACTTC
CASSYGQGGGEQYF
>-|TRBJ2-1|TRBV28|15|-
TGTGCCAGCAGGAGGGCAGGCTCTTCCTACAATGAGCAGTTCTTC
CASRRAGSSYNEQFF
>-|TRBJ2-7|TRBV2|13|-
TGTGCCAGCAGTGAAATAAACAACTACGAGCAGTACTTC
CASSEINNYEQYF
>-|TRBJ1-1|TRBV29-1|14|-
TGCAGCGTTGAAGAGACTCCGGTGAACACTGAAGCTTTCTTT
CSVEETPVNTEAFF
>few|TRBJ1-1|TRBV3-1/TRBV3-2|15|TRBD1
TGTGCCAGCAGCCTTGTGGGACAGGGGGAAACTGAAGCTTTCTTT
CASSLVGQGETEAFF
>-|TRBJ1-3|TRBV5-4|15|TRBD1
TGTGCCAGCAGCCCCGGGACAGCCTCTGGAAACACCATATATTTT
CASSPGTASGNTIYF
>-|TRBJ1-2|TRBV28|16|-
TGTGCCAGCAGACCCCGGACAGCCCCTTCTAACTATGGCTACACCTTC
CASRPRTAPSNYGYTF
>-|TRBJ2-2|TRBV27|17|TRBD2
TGTGCCAGCAGTTTGTTTAGCGGGAGGACAAACACCGGGGAGCTGTTTTTT
CASSLFSGRTNTGELFF
>-|TRBJ2-5|TRBV19|14|TRBD1
TGTGCCAGTAGTATAGGACAGGGACAAGAGACCCAGTACTTC
CASSIGQGQETQYF
>-|TRBJ1-4|TRBV19|15|-
TGTGCCAGTAGTATAGAGGTCTCGGCGGGGGGAAAACTGTTTTTT
CASSIEVSAGGKLFF
>-|TRBJ1-1|TRBV6-5|16|-
TGTGCCAGCAGATACCTATCAGGGGATAAGAACACTGAAGCTTTCTTT
CASRYLSGDKNTEAFF
>once|TRBJ2-1|TRBV19|13|-
TGTGCCAGTAGGCCACAGGCCTACAATGAGCAGTTCTTC
CASRPQAYNEQFF
>-|TRBJ2-2|TRBV7-2|15|TRBD1
TGTGCCAGCAGCCCTACAGGGGGCGGCACCGGGGAGCTGTTTTTT
CASSPTGGGTGELFF
>-|TRBJ1-2|TRBV6-1|14|TRBD1
TGTGCCAGCAGACCGGGACAGGGGATATCTGGCTACACCTTC
CASRPGQGISGYTF
>-|TRBJ2-2|TRBV18|12|-
TGTGCCAGCTCACCACTTAGATCGGAGCTGTTTTTT
CASSPLRSELFF
>-|TRBJ2-7|TRBV12-3/TRBV12-4|13|-
TGTGCCAGCAGTTTTCCCCGGGGAGAGGAGCAGTACTTC
CASSFPRGEEQYF
>-|TRBJ2-5|TRBV4-1|17|TRBD1
TGCGCCAGCAGTCAATCCTTAGGGGGCTCGTACCAAGAGACCCAGTACTTC
CASSQSLGGSYQETQYF
>-|TRBJ2-5|TRBV7-2|13|-
TGTGCCAGCAGCGACCCAGGGCAAGAGACCCAGTACTTC
CASSDPGQETQYF
>-|TRBJ2-2|TRBV30|14|-
TGTGCCTGGAGTGTTCTTCAGGGCACCGGGGAGCTGTTTTTT
CAWSVLQGTGELFF
>few|TRBJ1-6|TRBV5-1|18|-
TGCGCCAGCAGCTTGGATTCGGTTGACAGTTTCAATAATTCACCCCTCCACTTT
CASSLDSVDSFNNSPLHF
>-|TRBJ2-1|TRBV28|20|TRBD2
TGTGCCAGCAGTTTGGGGACTAGCGGGATTCATACTTTCTCCTACAATGAGCAGTTCTTC
CASSLGTSGIHTFSYNEQFF